This T cell receptor beta chain was sequenced during a study of CD8+CD57+ T cells in acquired aplastic anemia. For the study at large: An average of approximately 3.4 ug of DNA was obtained from sorted CD4+ and CD8+ cells.

Turning to this clonotype: At one of its ends the junction is not consistent with the germline gene, which may arise from a read error.

Genomic DNA provided the template from which TCR beta VDJ and CDR3 profiles were obtained. TCRdb analysed the reads with MiXCR anew, one entry per CDR3 protein. The repertoire holds around 220,000 distinct CDR3 sequences, approximately 51% seen once, with just under 20% in the top ten. This CDR3 contains 13 residues. Germline CDR1 ENHRY, CDR2 SYGVKD. All patients picked for sequencing had shown, by flow cytometry, an expansion of CD8+CD57+ cells. With no exception, the patients had severe acquired aplastic anemia. This clonotype originated in a human donor with aplastic anemia. The material sequenced was sorted CD4+, CD8+, or CD8+CD57+ T cells (not recorded which) from PBMCs. This chain links TRBV10-3 with TRBJ1-6; unclear D gene. The CDR3 nucleotides read TGTGCCAGCAGTGTCCCGGGCGGGGCACCCCTCCACTTT. Its translation is CASSVPGGAPLHF.